Sequencing of this T cell receptor beta chain was carried out in a study of T cell repertoires in cytomegalovirus infection. Study as a whole: Well-studied HLA-B-restricted epitopes and recently identified HLA-C-restricted epitopes of CMV were both used in the study. It can be stated that public TCR beta signatures indicated CMV infection as well as a matching HLA type.

Concerning this clonotype: What it binds is not known.

Study observations and caveats: Cumulative frequency (of public TCR beta family members) identified carriers of CMV plus the relevant HLA. The response measured ex vivo was dominated by TCR beta clonotypes (HLA-C-restricted and CMV-specific).

TCRdb re-derived calls from the reads in MiXCR, one entry per CDR3 protein. This repertoire shows roughly 340,000 distinct CDR3 sequences, 25% to 30% found once; its top ten account for about 20%. Germline trimming cut 1 base from V and 4 bases from J; bases unmatched to any gene: 11. The CDR3 runs 18 residues. CDR1 and CDR2 (germline): MGHDK, SYGVNS. This specimen consisted of cultured PBMCs, obtained from culture after CMV antigen stimulation. The chain has TRBV25-1 and TRBJ1-2; 11 bases align to TRBD1. This clonotype was sampled from a human donor in good health (CMV status not recorded). Some clones in this sample may be carry-over from other donors' samples. CDR3: CASSEFSGQGAGFYGYTF. As DNA, the CDR3 is TGTGCCAGCAGTGAATTCTCAGGACAGGGGGCAGGATTCTATGGCTACACCTTC.